Each of the 24 T cell receptor beta chains below was sequenced from the same sample in a study of T-cell reconstitution after alpha-beta-depleted transplantation in children (dated by TCRdb to the mid-2010s). This sample's treatment or condition label indicates: allogeneic hematopoietic cell transplantation with graft depleted of TCRalphabeta T cells and CD19 B cells. The library was prepared using PCR. For sequencing, an Illumina HiSeq 2500 was employed. Molecular barcoding was employed in the preparation of TCR libraries, with unique molecular identifiers being used to normalize TCRbeta repertoire quantification. In-frame beta chains were kept once TCRdb had trimmed the public reads at Q25 with fastp and called clones with MiXCR. Every distinct CDR3 protein forms one entry, paired with its most common genes and DNA. The sample data list around 700,000 distinct CDR3 sequences, and over 10% of these were observed just once. The ten biggest clones cover 0.79% of the sample.

This sample comprised PBMCs, obtained before TCRalphabeta/CD19-depleted stem cell transplant. These receptors were collected from a girl aged 2 to 9 with congenital amegakaryocytic thrombocytopenia, due to receive a stem cell transplant.

The V gene is TRBV20-1, the J gene TRBJ1-5; TRBD1 agrees at 7 bases. The CDR3 consists of 13 residues. The germline V gene encodes CDR1 DFQATT and CDR2 SNEGSKA (reference sequence). The junction had 6 bases not matched to a gene; V was cut back by 5 bases and J by 5 bases. The CDR3 spells CSAGTGADQPQHF. The CDR3 DNA follows: TGCAGTGCTGGAACAGGGGCGGATCAGCCCCAGCATTTT.

This clonotype appeared a single time. A much larger clone differs by one base, so this may be a read error. The final CDR3 position lacks the conserved phenylalanine or tryptophan, pointing to a likely read error. Here the CDR3 reads CSASLLTETQYY. The DNA for the CDR3 is TGCAGTGCTAGCCTACTCACAGAGACCCAGTACTAC. The chain links TRBV20-1 to TRBJ2-5, with D hard to call. Trimming stripped 3 bases from V and 4 bases from J, with 9 bases between. Looked up from germline, CDR1 is DFQATT and CDR2 is SNEGSKA (reference sequence). The CDR3 has 12 residues.

This clonotype was seen a handful of times. In DNA form, the CDR3 reads TGTGCCAGCAGTCCTACCAAGGCGGTTCTTGGTTCGGACGAGCAGTACTTC. Translated, it gives CASSPTKAVLGSDEQYF. This sequence joins TRBV12-3 or TRBV12-4 and TRBJ2-7; no definite D call. The V gene lost 5 bases and the J gene lost 5 bases, with 25 bases spanning the gap. This CDR3 spans 17 amino acids.

This clonotype was observed a few times. This chain links TRBV5-1 with TRBJ2-1; 9 bases map to TRBD2. The CDR3 runs 16 residues. The trim removed 2 bases at V and 8 bases at J, leaving 11 bases unmatched. Germline-derived CDR1 and CDR2 are SGHRS and YFSETQ. The CDR3 is CASSFLAGPPLDEQFF. In nucleotides, the CDR3 is TGCGCCAGCAGCTTTCTAGCGGGACCACCTTTAGATGAGCAGTTCTTC.

This clonotype was counted many times. The rearrangement links TRBV29-1 to TRBJ1-5; D uncertain. The CDR3 has 13 residues. CDR1 is SQVTM, CDR2 ANQGSEA, per germline. Trimming left V 4 bases short and J 4 bases short, with 11 bases between. CDR3 residues: CSVVTSGNQPQHF. CDR3 nucleotide sequence: TGCAGCGTTGTAACGTCGGGGAATCAGCCCCAGCATTTT. The full variable domain, in which reference TRBV29-1 and TRBJ1-5 provide the parts outside the CDR3, is SAVISQKPSRDICQRGTSLTIQCQVDSQVTMMFWYRQQPGQSLTLIATANQGSEATYESGFVIDKFPISRPNLTFSTLTVSNMSPEDSSIYLCSVVTSGNQPQHFGDGTRLSIL.

This clonotype was seen many times. The rearrangement links TRBV5-1 to TRBJ2-7, with 10 nucleotides matching TRBD2. The V segment lost 1 base and the J segment 4 bases; nucleotides outside the gene matches: 14. CDR1 and CDR2 (germline): SGHRS, YFSETQ. The CDR3 loop spans 18 amino acids. CDR3 protein: CASSLPQLPGLAIYEQYF. CDR3 DNA: TGCGCCAGCAGCTTGCCCCAACTCCCGGGACTAGCGATTTACGAGCAGTACTTC.

V and J are TRBV29-1 and TRBJ1-2; 7 nucleotides agree with TRBD1. The germline gives CDR1 SQVTM, CDR2 ANQGSEA. Germline trimming cut 7 bases from V and 7 bases from J; bases unmatched to any gene: 12. The CDR3 is 13 amino acids. The CDR3 DNA sequence: TGCAGCGCTATTCCCAGGGGGAATAGTGGCTACACCTTC. It is translated as CSAIPRGNSGYTF.

The V and J genes are TRBV12-3 or TRBV12-4 and TRBJ2-1, with D maybe TRBD2 (6 bases). The CDR3 has 16 amino acids. V was trimmed by 2 bases and J by 0 bases, leaving 11 bases between them. The CDR3 DNA sequence: TGTGCCAGCAGTTTAAGCGGGTCGCTCTCCTACAATGAGCAGTTCTTC. Protein: CASSLSGSLSYNEQFF.

This clonotype occurred many times. The J gene is TRBJ2-5, the V gene TRBV4-2; perhaps D is TRBD1 or TRBD2 (5 bases each). CDR3 length equals 14 residues. Germline assignment: CDR1 LGHNA and CDR2 YNFKEQ. The V and J ends lost 0 bases and 7 bases respectively, with 12 bases between them. CDR3 DNA: TGTGCCAGCAGCCAAGAGTCAGCGAGGGGGACCCAGTACTTC. Protein product: CASSQESARGTQYF.

Ten or more counts support this clonotype. The rearrangement joins TRBV5-1 to TRBJ2-3; no clear D gene. Trimming removed 0 bases at V and 3 bases at J, with 8 bases between. CDR1 and CDR2 from the germline V gene are SGHRS and YFSETQ. The CDR3 covers 14 residues. The CDR3 DNA reads TGCGCCAGCAGCTTGGAAGTCACGACAGATACGCAGTATTTT. Encoded protein: CASSLEVTTDTQYF.

This clonotype was observed a single time. A much larger clone differs by one base, so this may be a read error. The V and J genes are TRBV12-3 or TRBV12-4 and TRBJ2-3; 9 nucleotides align to TRBD1. The CDR3 is 16 residues long. The CDR3: CASSPGQGRGTDTQFF. CDR3 DNA: TGTGCCAGCAGCCCGGGACAGGGAAGGGGGACAGATACGCAGTTTTTT.

As for this clonotype: One base away lies a much larger clone, so this may be a sequencing read error. The chain recombines TRBV6-1 with TRBJ2-3, with D possibly being TRBD1 (5 bases). The J call is doubtful: the DNA matches TRBJ1-5 better. CDR3 length: 16 amino acids. Germline loops: CDR1 MNHNS, CDR2 SASEGT. The DNA of the CDR3 is TGTGCCAGCACAAAGTTCCCTAGGGGAGACACAGATACGCAGCATTTT. As protein: CASTKFPRGDTDTQHF.

This clonotype was observed many times. The chain is built from TRBV7-9 and TRBJ2-3, with D perhaps given as TRBD1 or TRBD2 (5 bases each). Germline assignment: CDR1 SEHNR and CDR2 FQNEAQ (reference sequence). This CDR3 region has 14 residues. Trimming pared 5 bases from V and 6 bases from J, leaving 15 bases between. In DNA form, the CDR3 reads TGTGCCAGCAGCACTCGGGGCGCTGGCGATACGCAGTATTTT. Protein product: CASSTRGAGDTQYF. Full variable domain (rest looked up from reference TRBV7-9 and TRBJ2-3): DTGVSQNPRHKITKRGQNVTFRCDPISEHNRLYWYRQTLGQGPEFLTYFQNEAQLEKSRLLSDRFSAERPKGSFSTLEIQRTEQGDSAMYLCASSTRGAGDTQYFGPGTRLTVL.

V is TRBV29-1 and J is TRBJ2-7, with 9 bases lining up with TRBD1. The CDR3 is made up of 15 amino acids. V gave up 6 bases and J gave up 7 bases; unmatched junction bases: 16. The V gene's germline CDR1 is SQVTM and CDR2 ANQGSEA. CDR3 region: CSVVVPGQGFGEQYF. CDR3 bases: TGCAGCGTGGTAGTCCCGGGACAGGGATTTGGGGAGCAGTACTTC.

This clonotype was recorded at least ten times. The V gene is TRBV9, the J gene TRBJ1-2, with TRBD1 matching 8 bases. The germline V gene encodes CDR1 SGDLS and CDR2 YYNGEE. The CDR3 loop spans 15 amino acids. With V trimmed by 3 bases and J by 4 bases, 8 bases remained unmatched. The CDR3 here is CASSAMGTGSYGYTF. The CDR3 DNA reads as TGTGCCAGCAGCGCAATGGGGACAGGCAGCTATGGCTACACCTTC.

At least ten counts were recorded for this clonotype. This rearrangement joins TRBV25-1 to TRBJ1-1; 8 bases map to TRBD1. V trimming: 8 bases; J trimming: 0 bases; junction bases outside the gene matches: 5. The V gene's germline CDR1 is MGHDK and CDR2 SYGVNS. The CDR3 consists of 14 residues. The CDR3 region is CASGWTGMNTEAFF. As DNA, the CDR3 is TGTGCCAGCGGATGGACAGGGATGAACACTGAAGCTTTCTTT.

The genes are TRBV25-1 and TRBJ2-1; 9 nucleotides agree with TRBD2. The J segment lost 4 bases and the V segment lost 4 bases, leaving 8 bases of the junction unmatched. Germline V lookup: CDR1 MGHDK, CDR2 SYGVNS. CDR3 length equals 16 residues. As DNA, the CDR3 is TGTGCCAGCAGTGGTAGACTAGCGGACAGATACAATGAGCAGTTCTTC. It is translated as CASSGRLADRYNEQFF.

Ten or more counts support this clonotype. V is TRBV7-2 and J is TRBJ2-7; perhaps TRBD2 as D (6 bases). Germline lookup yields CDR1 SGHTA and CDR2 FQGNSA. CDR3 length: 16 residues. Trimming removed 2 bases from V and 3 bases from J, with 17 bases in between. This chain's CDR3 is CASSLLAGTALYEQYF. The CDR3 DNA reads as TGTGCCAGCAGCTTACTGGCGGGAACAGCGCTCTACGAGCAGTACTTC. Filled out from reference TRBV7-2 and TRBJ2-7, the complete variable domain reads GAGVSQSPSNKVTEKGKDVELRCDPISGHTALYWYRQSLGQGLEFLIYFQGNSAPDKSGLPSDRFSAERTGGSVSTLTIQRTQQEDSAVYLCASSLLAGTALYEQYFGPGTRLTVT.

The rearrangement uses TRBV6-2 or TRBV6-3 and TRBJ2-1; maybe TRBD2 (5 bases). V lost 3 bases, J lost 8 bases, and 14 bases lay in between. Germline V lookup: CDR1 MNHEY, CDR2 SVGEGT. This CDR3 has 14 residues. The CDR3 sequence is CASSYVRARDEQFF. For the CDR3, the DNA is TGTGCCAGCAGTTATGTGAGGGCCCGGGATGAGCAGTTCTTC.

This clonotype was observed many times. The V gene is TRBV20-1, the J gene TRBJ2-7; weak D call: TRBD1 (6 bases). This CDR3 is built from 14 residues. The V and J ends lost 1 base and 3 bases respectively, with 13 bases between them. The germline V gene encodes CDR1 DFQATT and CDR2 SNEGSKA (reference sequence). This CDR3 is CSARAFDRHYEQYF. The CDR3 DNA follows: TGCAGTGCTAGAGCCTTCGACAGGCACTACGAGCAGTACTTC.

This clonotype was counted ten times or more. CDR3 region: CASSAELNTEAFF. The CDR3 DNA is TGCGCCAGCAGCGCCGAGTTGAACACTGAAGCTTTCTTT. The rearrangement joins TRBV5-1 to TRBJ1-1; D is undetermined. Germline values: CDR1 SGHRS, CDR2 YFSETQ. Trimming cost V 4 bases and J 0 bases, with 7 bases left between them. This CDR3 spans 13 amino acids.

V usage is TRBV29-1 and J usage is TRBJ2-1, with 9 bases aligning to TRBD2. Germline assignment: CDR1 SQVTM and CDR2 ANQGSEA. V was clipped by 4 bases and J by 7 bases; unmatched bases: 8. The length of the CDR3 is 14 residues. This CDR3 is CSVVDRGRGNEQFF. In DNA form, the CDR3 reads TGCAGCGTTGTAGATCGCGGGAGGGGGAATGAGCAGTTCTTC.

In the case of this clonotype: Germline is not matched at one junction end, which may reflect a read error. The chain couples TRBV30 to TRBJ1-2; D is uncertain. This CDR3 region has 12 residues. Per the germline V gene, CDR1 is GTSNPN and CDR2 is SVGIG (reference sequence). The CDR3 bases are TGTGCCTGGAGTGTAGATGGGAAGACTGCTAACTTC. Translation gives CAWSVDGKTANF.

A few counts support this clonotype. The J gene is TRBJ2-3, the V gene TRBV4-1; the match to TRBD2 covers 14 bases. The V segment lost 5 bases and the J segment 5 bases; nucleotides outside the gene matches: 9. CDR1 and CDR2 from the germline V gene are MGHRA and YSYEKL. This CDR3 contains 17 residues. The CDR3 bases are TGCGCCAGCAGCTTCCGACTAGCGGGAGGGCCGAAAGATACGCAGTATTTT. Amino acid sequence: CASSFRLAGGPKDTQYF.